This is a list of T cell receptor beta chains from one sample in a study of blood T cell repertoires in COVID-19. Method: immunoSEQ multiplex PCR; TCRdb's copy keeps in-frame clones and lacks some. The table records about 150,000 clones, roughly 85% of them present only once. Sequencing was done on a sample of peripheral blood. Receptor source: a woman aged 55-70 years with COVID-19, enrolled during active disease. Both conserved end residues are part of each CDR3. D genes are given only for firm matches. The size field is filled for only some rows; it gives once, few, many or a size class.

NA	TRBV5-8	TRBJ2-1	NA	CASSLSSYNEQFF	TGTGCCAGCAGCCTTAGCTCCTACAATGAGCAGTTCTTC
NA	TRBV12-3/TRBV12-4	TRBJ1-1	NA	CASSWRVEAFF	TGTGCCAGCAGTTGGAGGGTAGAAGCTTTCTTT
NA	TRBV6-5	TRBJ2-2	NA	CASSYPSGLNTGELFF	TGTGCCAGCAGTTACCCCTCAGGGTTGAACACCGGGGAGCTGTTTTTT
NA	TRBV27	TRBJ2-7	TRBD1	CASFSWTGGYEQYF	TGTGCCAGTTTTAGCTGGACAGGGGGTTACGAGCAGTACTTC
few	TRBV2	TRBJ1-6	NA	CASSDRRRDNSPLHF	TGTGCCAGCAGTGATAGGCGGAGGGATAATTCACCCCTCCACTTT
NA	TRBV30	TRBJ1-1	NA	CAWRWLMNTEAFF	TGTGCCTGGAGGTGGCTTATGAACACTGAAGCTTTCTTT
NA	TRBV19	TRBJ1-4	NA	CASSTNRNLKEKLFF	TGTGCCAGTAGTACCAACAGGAATCTCAAGGAAAAACTGTTTTTT
NA	TRBV19	TRBJ1-1	TRBD1	CASSIGNRGQGTEAFF	TGTGCCAGTAGTATAGGAAACAGGGGGCAAGGAACTGAAGCTTTCTTT
NA	TRBV9	TRBJ2-1	NA	CASSVAVAGSEQFF	TGTGCCAGCAGCGTAGCCGTGGCGGGCTCTGAGCAGTTCTTC
NA	TRBV6-5	TRBJ2-1	NA	CASSLPGHPYNEQFF	TGTGCCAGCAGTTTACCGGGACACCCCTACAATGAGCAGTTCTTC
NA	TRBV19	TRBJ2-2	TRBD1	CASQGQNPNTGELFF	TGTGCCAGCCAGGGACAGAACCCTAACACCGGGGAGCTGTTTTTT
once	TRBV30	TRBJ1-6	TRBD1	CAWSRTGINSPLHF	TGTGCCTGGAGTCGGACAGGGATTAATTCACCCCTCCACTTT
NA	TRBV6-4	TRBJ2-2	NA	CASSANYGNTGELFF	TGTGCCAGCAGTGCGAACTACGGGAACACCGGGGAGCTGTTTTTT
NA	TRBV23-1	TRBJ1-1	TRBD1	CASRPRDRGTETKVNTEAFF	TGCGCCAGCAGACCCCGGGACAGGGGGACGGAAACCAAAGTGAACACTGAAGCTTTCTTT
once	TRBV11-1	TRBJ1-1	NA	CASSSTGPVMNTEAFF	TGTGCCAGCAGCTCAACTGGGCCGGTTATGAACACTGAAGCTTTCTTT
NA	TRBV15	TRBJ1-3	TRBD1	CATSKNLGTVDTIYF	TGTGCCACCAGCAAGAACTTAGGGACAGTGGACACCATATATTTT
NA	TRBV9	TRBJ1-5	TRBD1	CASSVGQGDQPQHF	TGTGCCAGCAGCGTAGGGCAGGGGGATCAGCCCCAGCATTTT
NA	TRBV6-5	TRBJ1-5	NA	CASRLDGRSNQPQHF	TGTGCCAGCAGATTGGACGGGAGAAGCAATCAGCCCCAGCATTTT
NA	TRBV19	TRBJ2-2	TRBD2	CASSIAGFSGILNTGELFF	TGTGCCAGTAGTATTGCCGGTTTTAGCGGGATTTTAAACACCGGGGAGCTGTTTTTT
NA	TRBV3-1/TRBV3-2	TRBJ2-2	NA	CASSQTSENTGELFF	TGTGCCAGCAGCCAGACAAGTGAGAACACCGGGGAGCTGTTTTTT
NA	TRBV6-5	TRBJ2-1	NA	CASSLREGGHNEQFF	TGTGCCAGCAGTCTCAGGGAGGGGGGGCACAATGAGCAGTTCTTC
NA	TRBV2	TRBJ1-4	NA	CASSLQAWGNEKLFF	TGTGCCAGCAGTTTACAGGCCTGGGGTAATGAAAAACTGTTTTTT
NA	TRBV20-1	TRBJ1-2	TRBD1	CSASGGQSSNYGYTF	TGCAGTGCTAGTGGGGGACAGTCAAGTAACTATGGCTACACCTTC
NA	TRBV19	TRBJ1-1	NA	CASSIGGDYTEAFF	TGTGCCAGTAGTATTGGAGGGGACTACACTGAAGCTTTCTTT
NA	TRBV5-1	TRBJ1-2	TRBD1	CASSWGTGVIGYTF	TGCGCCAGCAGCTGGGGGACAGGGGTTATTGGCTACACCTTC
NA	TRBV2	TRBJ1-3	NA	CASSVFGSSPSGNTIYF	TGTGCCAGCAGTGTGTTTGGCAGTTCTCCCTCTGGAAACACCATATATTTT
NA	TRBV14	TRBJ1-2	TRBD1	CASSLLVGTVGYGYTF	TGTGCCAGCAGCCTCCTGGTCGGGACAGTGGGCTATGGCTACACCTTC
once	TRBV6-5	TRBJ1-1	NA	CASSTAGTEAFF	TGTGCCAGCAGCACAGCTGGGACTGAAGCTTTCTTT
NA	TRBV7-9	TRBJ1-1	TRBD1	CASSLTGVNTEAFF	TGTGCCAGCAGCCTGACAGGGGTGAACACTGAAGCTTTCTTT
NA	TRBV7-7	TRBJ2-5	NA	CASRVAGQETQYF	TGTGCTAGCCGTGTCGCGGGGCAAGAGACCCAGTACTTC
once	TRBV7-9	TRBJ1-1	NA	CASSRLYTEAFF	TGTGCCAGCAGCCGCCTATACACTGAAGCTTTCTTT
NA	TRBV12-3/TRBV12-4	TRBJ1-6	NA	CASSSISGSPLHF	TGTGCCAGCAGTTCGATTTCAGGTTCACCCCTCCACTTT
NA	TRBV6-2/TRBV6-3	TRBJ2-5	NA	CASSVPWAGPETQYF	TGTGCCAGCAGTGTGCCCTGGGCGGGCCCTGAGACCCAGTACTTC
few	TRBV29-1	TRBJ2-7	TRBD2	CSVVDPGTRHYEQYF	TGCAGCGTTGTTGACCCCGGGACTAGACACTACGAGCAGTACTTC
NA	TRBV6-5	TRBJ1-5	TRBD1	CASSSRGTGDQPQHF	TGTGCCAGCAGTTCCCGCGGGACAGGGGATCAGCCCCAGCATTTT
NA	TRBV19	TRBJ1-3	TRBD1	CASRSGPGGLRSSGNTIYF	TGTGCCAGCCGCTCCGGGCCAGGGGGCCTCCGTAGCTCTGGAAACACCATATATTTT
NA	TRBV6-5	TRBJ2-1	TRBD2	CASHIAGEWNEQFF	TGTGCCAGCCACATAGCGGGAGAGTGGAATGAGCAGTTCTTC
NA	TRBV2	TRBJ1-4	TRBD1	CASSFTGASEKLFF	TGTGCCAGCAGCTTCACAGGGGCGAGTGAAAAACTGTTTTTT
once	TRBV6-4	TRBJ2-3	TRBD2	CASSESSGGAGTQYF	TGTGCCAGCAGTGAGAGTAGCGGGGGGGCCGGTACGCAGTATTTT
NA	TRBV13	TRBJ2-1	TRBD2	CASSLSLLRTSGSSEDEQFF	TGTGCCAGCAGCTTGTCTCTGCTGAGGACTAGCGGGAGCTCTGAGGATGAGCAGTTCTTC
NA	TRBV19	TRBJ1-2	NA	CASSIGATGGYGYTF	TGTGCCAGTAGTATAGGGGCCACAGGCGGCTATGGCTACACCTTC
NA	TRBV11-2	TRBJ1-1	TRBD1	CASSLSRTGRTEAFF	TGTGCCAGCAGCTTATCTCGGACAGGTAGGACTGAAGCTTTCTTT
NA	TRBV24-1	TRBJ1-2	NA	CATSGQTAYGYTF	TGTGCCACCAGCGGACAGACTGCCTATGGCTACACCTTC
NA	TRBV11-3	TRBJ1-2	NA	CASSLVVLVAAHFYGYTF	TGTGCCAGCAGCTTAGTGGTCCTAGTCGCTGCGCATTTCTATGGCTACACCTTC
NA	TRBV5-1	TRBJ2-2	NA	CASSSTGANTGELFF	TGCGCCAGCAGCTCTACGGGTGCGAACACCGGGGAGCTGTTTTTT
NA	TRBV9	TRBJ2-2	TRBD2	CASSKGTSQTGELFF	TGTGCCAGCAGCAAAGGGACTAGTCAAACCGGGGAGCTGTTTTTT
NA	TRBV3-1/TRBV3-2	TRBJ2-2	TRBD2	CASSRRTSENTGELFF	TGTGCCAGCAGCCGACGGACTAGCGAGAACACCGGGGAGCTGTTTTTT
NA	TRBV3-1/TRBV3-2	TRBJ1-4	NA	CASSVGAPREKLFF	TGTGCCAGCAGCGTCGGAGCCCCTCGAGAAAAACTGTTTTTT
NA	TRBV20-1	TRBJ2-7	TRBD1	CSAPGQGRQYF	TGCAGTGCCCCCGGACAGGGGAGACAGTACTTC